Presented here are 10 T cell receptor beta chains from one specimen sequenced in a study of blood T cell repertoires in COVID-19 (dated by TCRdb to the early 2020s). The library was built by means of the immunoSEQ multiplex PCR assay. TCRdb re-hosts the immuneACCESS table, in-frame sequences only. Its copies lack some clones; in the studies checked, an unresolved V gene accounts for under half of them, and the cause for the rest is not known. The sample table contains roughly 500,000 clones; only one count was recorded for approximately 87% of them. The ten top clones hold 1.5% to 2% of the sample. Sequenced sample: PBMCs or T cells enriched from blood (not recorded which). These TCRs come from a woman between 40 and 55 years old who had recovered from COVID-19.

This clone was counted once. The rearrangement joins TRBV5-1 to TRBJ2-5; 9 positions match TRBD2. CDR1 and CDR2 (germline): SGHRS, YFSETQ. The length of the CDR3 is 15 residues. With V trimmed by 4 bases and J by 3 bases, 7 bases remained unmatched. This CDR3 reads CASSPALAGKETQYF. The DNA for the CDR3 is TGCGCCAGCAGCCCGGCACTAGCGGGTAAAGAGACCCAGTACTTC.

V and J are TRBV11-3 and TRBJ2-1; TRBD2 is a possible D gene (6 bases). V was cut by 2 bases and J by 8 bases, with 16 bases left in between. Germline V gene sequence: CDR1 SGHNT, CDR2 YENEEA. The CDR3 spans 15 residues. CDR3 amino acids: CASSLSFGSPDEQFF. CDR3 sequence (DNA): TGTGCCAGCAGCTTATCGTTCGGGAGTCCGGATGAGCAGTTCTTC.

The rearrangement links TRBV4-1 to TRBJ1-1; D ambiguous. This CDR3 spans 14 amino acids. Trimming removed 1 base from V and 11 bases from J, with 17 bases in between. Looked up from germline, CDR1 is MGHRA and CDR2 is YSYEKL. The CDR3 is CASSQGTYDNVAFF. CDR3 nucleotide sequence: TGCGCCAGCAGCCAAGGCACGTATGACAACGTGGCTTTCTTT.

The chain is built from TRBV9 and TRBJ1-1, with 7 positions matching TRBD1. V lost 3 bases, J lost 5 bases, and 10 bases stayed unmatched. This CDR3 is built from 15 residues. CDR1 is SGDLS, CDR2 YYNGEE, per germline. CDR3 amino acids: CASSGGVQGRTEAFF. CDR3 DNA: TGTGCCAGCAGCGGCGGTGTACAGGGGCGGACTGAAGCTTTCTTT.

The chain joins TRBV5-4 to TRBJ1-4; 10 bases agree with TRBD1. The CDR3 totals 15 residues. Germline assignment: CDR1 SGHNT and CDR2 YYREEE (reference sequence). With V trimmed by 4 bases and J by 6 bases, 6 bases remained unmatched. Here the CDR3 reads CASSASGTGDEKLFF. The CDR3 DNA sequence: TGTGCCAGCAGCGCCTCCGGGACAGGGGATGAAAAACTGTTTTTT.

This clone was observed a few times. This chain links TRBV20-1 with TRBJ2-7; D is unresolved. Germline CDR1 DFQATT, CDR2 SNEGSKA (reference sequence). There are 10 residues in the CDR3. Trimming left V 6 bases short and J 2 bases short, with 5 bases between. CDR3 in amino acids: CSARTYEQYF. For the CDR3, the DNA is TGCAGTGCGCGGACCTACGAGCAGTACTTC.

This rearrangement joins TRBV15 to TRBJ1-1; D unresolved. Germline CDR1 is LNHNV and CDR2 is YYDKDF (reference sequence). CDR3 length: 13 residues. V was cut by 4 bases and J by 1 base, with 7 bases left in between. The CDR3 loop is CATSMGRNTEAFF. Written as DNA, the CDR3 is TGTGCCACCAGCATGGGGAGGAACACTGAAGCTTTCTTT.

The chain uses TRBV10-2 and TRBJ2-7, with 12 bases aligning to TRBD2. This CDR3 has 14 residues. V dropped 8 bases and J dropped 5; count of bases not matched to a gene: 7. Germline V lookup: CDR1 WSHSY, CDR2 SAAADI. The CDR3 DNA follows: TGCGCCAGCGGTAGACTAGCGGGGGCAGACGAGCAGTACTTC. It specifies CASGRLAGADEQYF.

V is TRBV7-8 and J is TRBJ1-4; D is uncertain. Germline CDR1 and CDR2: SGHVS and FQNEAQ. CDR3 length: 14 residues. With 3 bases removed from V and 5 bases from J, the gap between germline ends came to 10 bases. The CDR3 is CASSFLGSNEKLFF. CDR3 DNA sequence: TGTGCCAGCAGCTTTCTAGGGAGCAATGAAAAACTGTTTTTT.

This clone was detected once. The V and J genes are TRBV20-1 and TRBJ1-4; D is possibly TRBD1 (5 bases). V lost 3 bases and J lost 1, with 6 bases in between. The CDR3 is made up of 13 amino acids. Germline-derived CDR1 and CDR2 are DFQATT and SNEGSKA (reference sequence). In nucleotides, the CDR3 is TGCAGTGCTAGTGACAGAACTAATGAAAAACTGTTTTTT. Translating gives CSASDRTNEKLFF.